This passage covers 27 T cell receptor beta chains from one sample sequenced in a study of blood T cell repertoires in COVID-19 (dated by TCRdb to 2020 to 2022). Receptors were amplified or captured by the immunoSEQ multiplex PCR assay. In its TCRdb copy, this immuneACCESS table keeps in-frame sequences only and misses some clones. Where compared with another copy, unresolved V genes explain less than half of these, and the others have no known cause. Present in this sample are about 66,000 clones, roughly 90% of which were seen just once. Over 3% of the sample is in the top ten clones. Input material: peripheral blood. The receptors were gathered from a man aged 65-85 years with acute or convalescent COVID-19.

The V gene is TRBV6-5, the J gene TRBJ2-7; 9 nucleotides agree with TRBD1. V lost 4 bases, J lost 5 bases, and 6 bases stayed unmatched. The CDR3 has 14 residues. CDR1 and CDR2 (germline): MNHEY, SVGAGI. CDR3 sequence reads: CASSSGQGGDEQYF. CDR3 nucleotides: TGTGCCAGCAGTTCGGGACAGGGTGGCGACGAGCAGTACTTC.

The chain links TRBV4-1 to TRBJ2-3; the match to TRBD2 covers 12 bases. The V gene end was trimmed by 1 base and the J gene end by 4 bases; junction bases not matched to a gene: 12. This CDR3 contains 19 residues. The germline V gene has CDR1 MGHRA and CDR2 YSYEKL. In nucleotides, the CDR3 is TGCGCCAGCAGCCAAGGCCCGTCCAGCACTAGCGGGGGGTCAGATACGCAGTATTTT. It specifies CASSQGPSSTSGGSDTQYF.

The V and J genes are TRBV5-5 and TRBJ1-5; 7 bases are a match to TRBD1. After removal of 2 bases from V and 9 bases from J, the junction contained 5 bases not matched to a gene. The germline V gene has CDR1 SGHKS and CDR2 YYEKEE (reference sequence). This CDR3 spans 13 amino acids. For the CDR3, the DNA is TGTGCCAGCAGCTTAACAGGGGAACTGCCCCAGCATTTT. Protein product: CASSLTGELPQHF.

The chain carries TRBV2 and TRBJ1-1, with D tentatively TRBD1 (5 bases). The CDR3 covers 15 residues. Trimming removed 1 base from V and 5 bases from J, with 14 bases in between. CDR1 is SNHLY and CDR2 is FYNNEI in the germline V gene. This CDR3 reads CASSEVTGSRTEAFF. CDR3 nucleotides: TGTGCCAGCAGTGAAGTAACAGGTTCACGAACTGAAGCTTTCTTT.

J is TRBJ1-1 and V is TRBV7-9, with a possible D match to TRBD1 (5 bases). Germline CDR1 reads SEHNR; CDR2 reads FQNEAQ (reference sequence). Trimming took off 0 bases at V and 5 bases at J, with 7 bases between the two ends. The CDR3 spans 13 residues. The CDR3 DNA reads TGTGCCAGCAGCTTAGCGACAGAGACTGAAGCTTTCTTT. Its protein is CASSLATETEAFF.

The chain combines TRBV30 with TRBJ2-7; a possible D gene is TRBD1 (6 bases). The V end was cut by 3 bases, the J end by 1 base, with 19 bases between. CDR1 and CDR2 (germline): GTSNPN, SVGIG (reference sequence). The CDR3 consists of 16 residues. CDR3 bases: TGTGCCTGGAGCTCATTTGGGTGGACAGTGTCCTACGAGCAGTACTTC. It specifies CAWSSFGWTVSYEQYF. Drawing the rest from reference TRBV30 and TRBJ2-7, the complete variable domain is SQTIHQWPATLVQPVGSPLSLECTVEGTSNPNLYWYRQAAGRGLQLLFYSVGIGQISSEVPQNLSASRPQDRQFILSSKKLLLSDSGFYLCAWSSFGWTVSYEQYFGPGTRLTVT.

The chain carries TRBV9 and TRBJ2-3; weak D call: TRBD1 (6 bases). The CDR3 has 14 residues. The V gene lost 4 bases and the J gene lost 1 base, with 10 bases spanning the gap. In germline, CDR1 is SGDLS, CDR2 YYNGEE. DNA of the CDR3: TGTGCCAGCAGCCTAGGGGGAGGCACAGATACGCAGTATTTT. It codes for CASSLGGGTDTQYF.

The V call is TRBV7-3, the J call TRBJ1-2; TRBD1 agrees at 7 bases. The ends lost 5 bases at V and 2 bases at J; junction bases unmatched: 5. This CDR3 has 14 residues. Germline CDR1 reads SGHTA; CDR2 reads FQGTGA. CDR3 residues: CASSPDRRNYGYTF. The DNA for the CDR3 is TGTGCCAGCAGCCCGGACAGGCGCAACTATGGCTACACCTTC.

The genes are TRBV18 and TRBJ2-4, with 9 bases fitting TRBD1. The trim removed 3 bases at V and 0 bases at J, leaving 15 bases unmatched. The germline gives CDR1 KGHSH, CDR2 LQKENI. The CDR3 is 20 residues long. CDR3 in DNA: TGTGCCAGCTCACCGACCAATCGGGACAGGGTGGGTTTAGCCAAAAACATTCAGTACTTC. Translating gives CASSPTNRDRVGLAKNIQYF.

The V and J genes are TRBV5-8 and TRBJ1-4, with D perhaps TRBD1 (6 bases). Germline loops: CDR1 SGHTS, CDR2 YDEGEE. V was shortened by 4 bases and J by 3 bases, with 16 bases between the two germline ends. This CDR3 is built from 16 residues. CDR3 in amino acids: CASSQGHSSANEKLFF. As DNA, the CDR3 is TGTGCCAGCAGCCAGGGACATTCTTCGGCTAATGAAAAACTGTTTTTT.

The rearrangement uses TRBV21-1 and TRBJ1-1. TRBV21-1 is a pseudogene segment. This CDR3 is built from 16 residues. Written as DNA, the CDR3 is TGTGCCAGCAGCAAAGACCCCGGGACCGGGGGCACTGAAGCTTTCTTT. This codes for CASSKDPGTGGTEAFF.

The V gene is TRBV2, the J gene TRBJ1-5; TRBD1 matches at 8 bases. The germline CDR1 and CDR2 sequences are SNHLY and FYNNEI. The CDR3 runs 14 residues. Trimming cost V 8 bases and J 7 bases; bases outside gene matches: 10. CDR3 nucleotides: TGTGCCAGCGGAGGACAGGGTGGAGACCAGCCCCAGCATTTT. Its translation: CASGGQGGDQPQHF.

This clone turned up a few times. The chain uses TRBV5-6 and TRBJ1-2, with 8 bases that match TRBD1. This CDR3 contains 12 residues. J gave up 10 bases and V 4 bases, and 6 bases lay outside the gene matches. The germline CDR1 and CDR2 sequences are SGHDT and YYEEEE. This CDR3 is CASSPGQGAYTF. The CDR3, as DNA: TGTGCCAGCAGCCCAGGTCAGGGGGCCTACACCTTC.

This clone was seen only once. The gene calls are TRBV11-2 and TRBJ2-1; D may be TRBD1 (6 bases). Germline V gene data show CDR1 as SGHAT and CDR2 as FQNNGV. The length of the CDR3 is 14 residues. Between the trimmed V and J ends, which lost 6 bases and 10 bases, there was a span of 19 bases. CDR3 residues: CASSRIPGDGEQFF. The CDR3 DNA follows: TGTGCCAGCAGTCGCATACCAGGGGATGGGGAGCAGTTCTTC.

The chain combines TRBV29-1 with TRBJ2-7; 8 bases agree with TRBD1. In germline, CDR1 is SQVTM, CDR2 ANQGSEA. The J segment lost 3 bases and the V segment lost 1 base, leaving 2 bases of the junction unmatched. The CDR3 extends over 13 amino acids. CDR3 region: CSVEGQGHYEQYF. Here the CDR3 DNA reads TGCAGCGTTGAAGGACAGGGGCACTACGAGCAGTACTTC.

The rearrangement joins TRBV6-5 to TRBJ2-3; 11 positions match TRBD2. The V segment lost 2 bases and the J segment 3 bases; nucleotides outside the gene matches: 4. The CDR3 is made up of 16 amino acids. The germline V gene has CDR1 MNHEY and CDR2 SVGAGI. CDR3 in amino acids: CASSYTLAGATDTQYF. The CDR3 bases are TGTGCCAGCAGTTACACACTAGCGGGAGCTACAGATACGCAGTATTTT.

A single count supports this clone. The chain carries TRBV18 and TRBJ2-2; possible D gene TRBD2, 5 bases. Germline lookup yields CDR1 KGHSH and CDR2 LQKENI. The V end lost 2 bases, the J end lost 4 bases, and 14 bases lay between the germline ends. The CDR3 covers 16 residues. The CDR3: CASSPSRGAFTGELFF. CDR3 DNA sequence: TGTGCCAGCTCACCAAGCCGGGGTGCCTTCACCGGGGAGCTGTTTTTT.

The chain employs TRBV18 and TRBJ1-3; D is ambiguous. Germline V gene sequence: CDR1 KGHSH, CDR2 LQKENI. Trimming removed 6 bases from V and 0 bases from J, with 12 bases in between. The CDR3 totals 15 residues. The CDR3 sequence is CASSPTESSGNTIYF. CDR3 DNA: TGTGCCAGCTCGCCCACAGAGAGCTCTGGAAACACCATATATTTT.

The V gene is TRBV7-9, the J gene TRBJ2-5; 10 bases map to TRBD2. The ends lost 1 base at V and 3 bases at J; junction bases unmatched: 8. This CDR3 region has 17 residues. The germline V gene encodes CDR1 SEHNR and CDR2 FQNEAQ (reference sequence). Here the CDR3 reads CASSLGLAGALEETQYF. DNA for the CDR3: TGTGCCAGCAGCTTAGGGCTAGCGGGGGCCCTAGAAGAGACCCAGTACTTC.

The CDR3 is CASSQDVGTSPEAFF. In nucleotides, the CDR3 is TGCGCCAGCAGCCAAGATGTCGGGACAAGTCCTGAAGCTTTCTTT. This chain uses TRBV4-3 with TRBJ1-1; weak D call: TRBD1 (6 bases). Germline V gives CDR1 LGHNA, CDR2 YSLEER. Trimming stripped 0 bases from V and 6 bases from J, with 14 bases between. The CDR3 runs to 15 residues.

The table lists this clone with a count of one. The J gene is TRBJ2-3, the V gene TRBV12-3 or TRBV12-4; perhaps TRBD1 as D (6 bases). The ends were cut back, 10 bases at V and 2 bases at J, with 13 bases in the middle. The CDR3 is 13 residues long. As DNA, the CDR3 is TGTGCCACCTCAGACAGGTTCACAGATACGCAGTATTTT. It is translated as CATSDRFTDTQYF.

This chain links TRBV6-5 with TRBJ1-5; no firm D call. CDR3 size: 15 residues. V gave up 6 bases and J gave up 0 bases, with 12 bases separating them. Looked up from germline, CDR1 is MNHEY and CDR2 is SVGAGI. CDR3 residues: CASRAADNSNQPQHF. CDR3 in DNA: TGTGCCAGCAGGGCAGCGGATAATAGCAATCAGCCCCAGCATTTT.

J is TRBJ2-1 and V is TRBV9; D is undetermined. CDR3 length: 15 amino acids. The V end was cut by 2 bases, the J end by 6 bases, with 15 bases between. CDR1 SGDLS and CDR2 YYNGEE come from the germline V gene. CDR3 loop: CASSVRSVTGNEQFF. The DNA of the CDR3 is TGTGCCAGCAGCGTTCGTTCTGTAACGGGCAATGAGCAGTTCTTC. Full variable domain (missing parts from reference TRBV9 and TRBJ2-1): DSGVTQTPKHLITATGQRVTLRCSPRSGDLSVYWYQQSLDQGLQFLIQYYNGEERAKGNILERFSAQQFPDLHSELNLSSLELGDSALYFCASSVRSVTGNEQFFGPGTRLTVL.

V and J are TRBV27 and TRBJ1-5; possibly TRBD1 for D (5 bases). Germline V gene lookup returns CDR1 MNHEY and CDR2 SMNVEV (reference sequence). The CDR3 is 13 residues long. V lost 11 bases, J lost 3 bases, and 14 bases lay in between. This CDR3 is CAARRALNQPQHF. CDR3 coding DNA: TGTGCCGCACGCAGGGCTCTCAATCAGCCCCAGCATTTT.

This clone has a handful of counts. The CDR3 spells CASSSDRGARSPLHF. CDR3 nucleotide sequence: TGTGCCAGCAGCTCCGATCGGGGGGCTCGATCACCCCTCCACTTT. The chain links TRBV5-6 to TRBJ1-6, with D possibly matching TRBD1 (6 bases). This CDR3 contains 15 residues. Trimming pared 3 bases from V and 10 bases from J, leaving 17 bases between. CDR1 SGHDT and CDR2 YYEEEE come from the germline V gene.

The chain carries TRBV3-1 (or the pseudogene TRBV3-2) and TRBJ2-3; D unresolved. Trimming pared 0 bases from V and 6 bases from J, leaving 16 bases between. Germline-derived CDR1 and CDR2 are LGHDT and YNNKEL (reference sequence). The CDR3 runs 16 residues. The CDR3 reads CASSQDRPGLGDTQYF. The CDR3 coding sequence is TGTGCCAGCAGCCAAGATAGGCCTGGGCTTGGGGATACGCAGTATTTT.

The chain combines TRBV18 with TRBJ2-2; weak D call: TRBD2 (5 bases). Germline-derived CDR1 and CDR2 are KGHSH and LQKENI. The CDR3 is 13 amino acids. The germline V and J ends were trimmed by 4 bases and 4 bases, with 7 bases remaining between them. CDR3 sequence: CASSHGVTGELFF. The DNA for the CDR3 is TGTGCCAGCTCACACGGGGTCACCGGGGAGCTGTTTTTT.